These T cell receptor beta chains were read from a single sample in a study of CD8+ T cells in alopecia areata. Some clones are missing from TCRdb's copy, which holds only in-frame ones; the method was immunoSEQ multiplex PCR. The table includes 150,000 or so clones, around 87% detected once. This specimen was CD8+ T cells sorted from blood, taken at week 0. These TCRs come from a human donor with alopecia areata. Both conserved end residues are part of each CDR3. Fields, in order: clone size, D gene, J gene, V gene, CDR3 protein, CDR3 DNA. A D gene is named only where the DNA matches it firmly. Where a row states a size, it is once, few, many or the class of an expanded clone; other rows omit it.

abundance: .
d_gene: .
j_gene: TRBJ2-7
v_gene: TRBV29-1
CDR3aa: CSVEDSDTYEQYF
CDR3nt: TGCAGCGTTGAAGACAGCGATACCTACGAGCAGTACTTC

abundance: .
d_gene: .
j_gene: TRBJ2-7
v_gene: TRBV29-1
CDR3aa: CSVRRGGTANPYEQYF
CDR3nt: TGCAGCGTTCGAAGGGGAGGGACAGCCAACCCCTACGAGCAGTACTTC

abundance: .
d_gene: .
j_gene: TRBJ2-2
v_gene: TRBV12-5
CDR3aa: CASDEGPEPNTGELFF
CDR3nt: TGTGCTAGTGATGAGGGGCCAGAGCCGAACACCGGGGAGCTGTTTTTT

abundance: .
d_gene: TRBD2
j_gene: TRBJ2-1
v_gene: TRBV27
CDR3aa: CASSLGLAGVNEQFF
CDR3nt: TGTGCCAGCAGTTTAGGCCTAGCGGGAGTGAATGAGCAGTTCTTC

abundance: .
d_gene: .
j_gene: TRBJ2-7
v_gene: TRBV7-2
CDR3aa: CASSLFMGSYEQYF
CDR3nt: TGTGCCAGCAGCTTATTCATGGGTTCCTACGAGCAGTACTTC

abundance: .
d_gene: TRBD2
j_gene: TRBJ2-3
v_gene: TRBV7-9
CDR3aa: CASSPTSGLNTDTQYF
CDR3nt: TGTGCCAGCAGCCCGACTAGCGGACTAAACACAGATACGCAGTATTTT

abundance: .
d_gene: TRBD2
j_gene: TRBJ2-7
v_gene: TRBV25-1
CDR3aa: CASSPGGEAGGWYEQYF
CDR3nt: TGTGCCAGCAGTCCCGGGGGGGAGGCGGGAGGATGGTACGAGCAGTACTTC

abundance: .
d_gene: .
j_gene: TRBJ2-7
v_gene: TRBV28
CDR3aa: CASSLNEQYF
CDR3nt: TGTGCCAGCAGTTTGAACGAGCAGTACTTC

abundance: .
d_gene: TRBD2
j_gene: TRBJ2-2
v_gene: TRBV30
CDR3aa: CAWTSPSGIFPYGELFF
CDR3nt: TGTGCCTGGACCAGCCCTAGCGGGATTTTTCCGTACGGGGAGCTGTTTTTT

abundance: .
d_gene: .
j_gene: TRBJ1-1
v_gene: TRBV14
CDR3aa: CASSQDRSRKGTTEAFF
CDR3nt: TGTGCCAGCAGCCAAGATAGGAGCAGAAAGGGGACCACTGAAGCTTTCTTT

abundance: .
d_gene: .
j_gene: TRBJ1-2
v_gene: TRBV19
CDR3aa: CASTGTSPDGYTF
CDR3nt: TGTGCCAGTACCGGGACAAGTCCGGATGGCTACACCTTC

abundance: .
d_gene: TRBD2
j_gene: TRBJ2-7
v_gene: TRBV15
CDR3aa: CATSRGTSGGYEQYF
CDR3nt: TGTGCCACCAGCAGAGGGACTAGCGGGGGCTACGAGCAGTACTTC

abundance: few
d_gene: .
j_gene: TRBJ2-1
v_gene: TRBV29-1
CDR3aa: CSGHDYNEQFF
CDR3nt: TGCAGCGGCCACGATTACAATGAGCAGTTCTTC

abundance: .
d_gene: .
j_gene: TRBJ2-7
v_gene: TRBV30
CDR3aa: CAWNTGRGEQYF
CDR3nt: TGTGCCTGGAATACGGGGCGGGGCGAGCAGTACTTC

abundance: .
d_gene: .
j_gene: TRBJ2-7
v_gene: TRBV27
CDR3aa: CASSPYDSYEQYF
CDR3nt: TGTGCCAGCAGTCCGTACGACAGCTACGAGCAGTACTTC

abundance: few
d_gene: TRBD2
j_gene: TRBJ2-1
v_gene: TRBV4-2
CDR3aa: CASTHERGLNEQFF
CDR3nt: TGTGCCAGCACCCACGAGCGGGGTCTCAATGAGCAGTTCTTC

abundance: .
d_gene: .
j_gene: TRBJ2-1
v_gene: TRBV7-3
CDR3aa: CASSHPEGGWSEQFF
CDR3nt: TGTGCCAGCAGCCACCCCGAGGGGGGATGGAGTGAGCAGTTCTTC

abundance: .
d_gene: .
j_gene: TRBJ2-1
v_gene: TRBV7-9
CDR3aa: CASRHEGVPYSEQFF
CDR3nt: TGTGCCAGCAGACACGAAGGTGTACCTTATAGTGAGCAGTTCTTC

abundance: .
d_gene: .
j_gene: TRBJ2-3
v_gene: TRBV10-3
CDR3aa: CAISESSDTQYF
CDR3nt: TGTGCCATCAGTGAGTCTTCTGATACGCAGTATTTT

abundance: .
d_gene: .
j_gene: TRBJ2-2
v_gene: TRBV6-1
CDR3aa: CASSEAPQGLTGELFF
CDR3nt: TGTGCCAGCAGTGAAGCTCCCCAGGGGCTAACCGGGGAGCTGTTTTTT

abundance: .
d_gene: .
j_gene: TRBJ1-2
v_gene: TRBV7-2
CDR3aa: CASSFATDLLGSRGYTF
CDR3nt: TGTGCCAGCAGCTTTGCGACAGATCTATTAGGGTCGCGCGGCTACACCTTC

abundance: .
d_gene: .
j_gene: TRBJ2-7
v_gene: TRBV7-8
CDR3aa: CASSRSPQGISYEQYF
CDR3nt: TGTGCCAGCAGCCGAAGCCCTCAGGGGATCTCCTACGAGCAGTACTTC

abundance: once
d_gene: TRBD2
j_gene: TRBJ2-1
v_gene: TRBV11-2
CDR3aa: CASRRTAGTSGTNEQFF
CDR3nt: TGTGCCAGCAGACGAACGGCTGGGACTAGCGGAACCAATGAGCAGTTCTTC

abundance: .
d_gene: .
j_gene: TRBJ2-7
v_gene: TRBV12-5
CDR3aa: CASGLGSTYEQYF
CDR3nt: TGTGCTAGTGGTTTGGGGAGCACCTACGAGCAGTACTTC

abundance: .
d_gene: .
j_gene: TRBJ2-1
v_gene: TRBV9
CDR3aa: CASSVAGESSYNEQFF
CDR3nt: TGTGCCAGCAGCGTAGCTGGGGAAAGCTCCTACAATGAGCAGTTCTTC

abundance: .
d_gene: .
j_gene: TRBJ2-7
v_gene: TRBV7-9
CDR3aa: CASSPHQAGADEQYF
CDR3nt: TGTGCCAGCAGCCCTCACCAGGCAGGGGCGGATGAGCAGTACTTC

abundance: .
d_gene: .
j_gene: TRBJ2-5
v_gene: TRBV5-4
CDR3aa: CASAALSGETQYF
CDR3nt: TGTGCCAGCGCCGCACTCAGCGGGGAGACCCAGTACTTC

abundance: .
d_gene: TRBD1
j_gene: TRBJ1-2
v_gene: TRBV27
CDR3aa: CASSLRAGGRGYTF
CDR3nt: TGTGCCAGCAGTTTAAGGGCAGGGGGCAGAGGCTACACCTTC

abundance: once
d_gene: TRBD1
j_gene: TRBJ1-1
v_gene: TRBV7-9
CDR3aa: CASSGTEKNTEAFF
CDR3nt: TGTGCCAGCAGCGGGACAGAAAAGAACACTGAAGCTTTCTTT

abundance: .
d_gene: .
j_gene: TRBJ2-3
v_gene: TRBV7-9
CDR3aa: CASSSSRGVQTSTDTQYF
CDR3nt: TGTGCCAGCAGTTCCTCGCGGGGTGTGCAAACTAGCACAGATACGCAGTATTTT

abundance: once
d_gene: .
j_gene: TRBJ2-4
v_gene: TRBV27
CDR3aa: CASRPTVVKNIQYF
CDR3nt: TGTGCCAGCAGGCCGACGGTGGTCAAAAACATTCAGTACTTC

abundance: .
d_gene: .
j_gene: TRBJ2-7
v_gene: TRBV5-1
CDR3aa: CASSLAAGSSYEQYF
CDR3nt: TGCGCCAGCAGCTTGGCGGCAGGGTCTTCCTACGAGCAGTACTTC

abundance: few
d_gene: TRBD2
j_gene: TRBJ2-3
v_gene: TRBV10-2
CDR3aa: CASSPVAGAADTQYF
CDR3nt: TGCGCCAGCAGTCCCGTAGCGGGAGCGGCGGATACGCAGTATTTT

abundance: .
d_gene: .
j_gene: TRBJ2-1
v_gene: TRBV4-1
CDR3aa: CASSPDVSSYNEQFF
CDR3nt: TGCGCCAGCAGCCCGGACGTCAGCAGTTACAATGAGCAGTTCTTC

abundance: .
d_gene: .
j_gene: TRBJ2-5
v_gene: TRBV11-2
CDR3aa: CASSLVRGSQETQYF
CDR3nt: TGTGCCAGCAGCTTAGTGAGGGGCTCCCAAGAGACCCAGTACTTC

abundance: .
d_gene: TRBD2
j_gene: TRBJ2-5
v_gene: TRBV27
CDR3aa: CASSLTSGRAKETQYF
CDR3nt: TGTGCCAGCAGTTTGACTAGCGGGAGGGCCAAAGAGACCCAGTACTTC

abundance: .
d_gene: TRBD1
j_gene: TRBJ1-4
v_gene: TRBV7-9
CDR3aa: CASSRPGTGDEKLFF
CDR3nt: TGTGCCAGCAGCAGACCGGGGACAGGGGATGAAAAACTGTTTTTT

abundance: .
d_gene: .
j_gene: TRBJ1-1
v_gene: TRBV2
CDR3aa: CASIDRPIEAFF
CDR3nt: TGTGCCAGCATTGACAGACCTATTGAAGCTTTCTTT

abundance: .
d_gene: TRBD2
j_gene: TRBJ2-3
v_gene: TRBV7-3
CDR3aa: CASSSLGGGGTDTQYF
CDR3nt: TGTGCCAGCAGCTCCCTTGGGGGAGGGGGCACAGATACGCAGTATTTT

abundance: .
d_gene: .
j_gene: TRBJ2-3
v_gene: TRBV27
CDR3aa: CASSFSTDTQYF
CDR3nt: TGTGCCAGCAGTTTTTCCACAGATACGCAGTATTTT

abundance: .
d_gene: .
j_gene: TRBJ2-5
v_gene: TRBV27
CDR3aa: CASRQGWEETQYF
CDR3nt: TGTGCCAGCAGACAGGGTTGGGAAGAGACCCAGTACTTC

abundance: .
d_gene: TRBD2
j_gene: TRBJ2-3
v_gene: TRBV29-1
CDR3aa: CSVEGTSGSFDTDTQYF
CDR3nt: TGCAGCGTTGAAGGGACTAGCGGGAGTTTCGACACAGATACGCAGTATTTT

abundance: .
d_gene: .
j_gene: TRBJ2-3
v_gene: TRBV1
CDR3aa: CTSFTDTQYF
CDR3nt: TGCACCAGCTTCACAGATACGCAGTATTTT

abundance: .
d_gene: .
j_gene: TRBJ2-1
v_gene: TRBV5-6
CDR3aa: CASSLMEEREPQFF
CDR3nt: TGTGCCAGCAGCTTGATGGAGGAAAGGGAGCCCCAGTTCTTC

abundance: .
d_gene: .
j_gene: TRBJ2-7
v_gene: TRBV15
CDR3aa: CATSITPSGTYEQYF
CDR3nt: TGTGCCACCAGCATTACTCCGAGCGGAACCTACGAGCAGTACTTC

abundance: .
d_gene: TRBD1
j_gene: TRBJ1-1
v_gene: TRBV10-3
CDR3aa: CAISETGVYTEAFF
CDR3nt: TGTGCCATCAGTGAAACAGGGGTGTACACTGAAGCTTTCTTT

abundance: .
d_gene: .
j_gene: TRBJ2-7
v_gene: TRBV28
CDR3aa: CASSFQGGGSYEQYF
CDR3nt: TGTGCCAGCAGTTTTCAGGGAGGGGGTTCCTACGAGCAGTACTTC

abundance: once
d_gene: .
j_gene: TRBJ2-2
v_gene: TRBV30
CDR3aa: CAWSAASGPWDPDRELFF
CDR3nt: TGTGCCTGGAGTGCTGCATCCGGGCCCTGGGATCCCGACCGGGAGCTGTTTTTT

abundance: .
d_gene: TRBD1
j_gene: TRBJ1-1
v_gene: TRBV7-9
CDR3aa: CASSLVGQGYGGTEAFF
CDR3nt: TGTGCCAGCAGCTTAGTAGGACAGGGGTACGGTGGCACTGAAGCTTTCTTT

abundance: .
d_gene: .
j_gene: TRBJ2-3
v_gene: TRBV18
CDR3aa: CASSPRTTSTDTQYF
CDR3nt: TGTGCCAGCTCACCCCGTACGACTAGCACAGATACGCAGTATTTT

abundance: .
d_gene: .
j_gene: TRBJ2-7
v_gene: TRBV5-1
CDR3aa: CASSLAVWDEQYF
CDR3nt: TGCGCCAGCAGCTTGGCGGTATGGGACGAGCAGTACTTC

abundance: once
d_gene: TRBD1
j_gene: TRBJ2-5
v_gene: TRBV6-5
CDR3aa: CASSSTGGYETQYF
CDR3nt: TGTGCCAGCAGTTCGACAGGGGGCTACGAGACCCAGTACTTC